This entry lists 3 T cell receptor beta chains sequenced from one sample in a study of cytomegalovirus exposure and HLA in healthy donors. 60 Vbeta and 13 Jbeta primers were used in PCR. Only in-frame clones appear in the TCRdb table, and some are missing; sequencing was by immunoSEQ multiplex PCR. The sample holds 200,000 or so clones, more than 75% seen once. Sequencing input: PBMCs. The origin of the receptors is a woman between 18 and 29 years old in good health and CMV-seronegative.

The chain carries TRBV2 and TRBJ2-1; 10 bases are a match to TRBD2. V dropped 5 bases and J dropped 6; count of bases not matched to a gene: 4. Germline CDR1 and CDR2: SNHLY and FYNNEI. CDR3 length: 14 residues. The CDR3 DNA is TGTGCCAGCAGTCTGGGACTAGCGAGCAATGAGCAGTTCTTC. Translation: CASSLGLASNEQFF.

In this sample, this clone turned up once. The CDR3 reads CASSVSAGVGYNEQFF. CDR3 DNA: TGTGCCAGCAGCGTCTCGGCGGGAGTGGGCTACAATGAGCAGTTCTTC. The chain carries TRBV9 and TRBJ2-1; TRBD2 agrees at 7 bases. CDR3 size: 16 residues. Germline V gene data show CDR1 as SGDLS and CDR2 as YYNGEE. The V and J ends lost 2 bases and 3 bases, in that order; junction bases with no gene match: 8.

This clone appeared once. The gene calls are TRBV15 and TRBJ2-7; D might be TRBD2 (5 bases). This CDR3 contains 14 residues. CDR1 is LNHNV and CDR2 is YYDKDF in the germline V gene (reference sequence). V shed 0 bases and J shed 6 bases, with 12 bases lying between them. CDR3 sequence: CATSREPSRGEQYF. Here the CDR3 DNA reads TGTGCCACCAGCAGAGAACCATCTCGGGGCGAGCAGTACTTC.